These 3 T cell receptor beta chains came from one sample sequenced in a study of blood T cell repertoires in COVID-19. Profiling relied on immunoSEQ multiplex PCR, and the TCRdb table lists in-frame clones only, not all of them. The sample lists about 180,000 clones; roughly nine tenths were seen once. The sample was PBMCs or T cells enriched from blood (not recorded which). These receptors were collected from a human donor with acute COVID-19. The donor label of this sample is uncertain.

The genes are TRBV19 and TRBJ2-5, with unresolved D. CDR3 length: 12 residues. Germline CDR1 LNHDA, CDR2 SQIVND (reference sequence). Trimming removed 1 base from V and 3 bases from J, with 3 bases in between. The CDR3 loop reads CASSIGEETQYF. CDR3 sequence (DNA): TGTGCCAGTAGTATAGGAGAAGAGACCCAGTACTTC.

The chain couples TRBV7-9 to TRBJ1-4; D gene ambiguous. Germline CDR1 is SEHNR and CDR2 is FQNEAQ (reference sequence). V lost 1 base and J 4 bases, leaving 7 bases between the germline ends. The CDR3 runs 14 residues. The CDR3 DNA sequence: TGTGCCAGCAGCTTAGGCCAGAATAATGAAAAACTGTTTTTT. Translation gives CASSLGQNNEKLFF.

This rearrangement joins TRBV19 to TRBJ2-3; D is possibly TRBD2 (7 bases). Trimming cost V 5 bases and J 6 bases, with 21 bases left between them. The germline V gene has CDR1 LNHDA and CDR2 SQIVND (reference sequence). The CDR3 sequence is 16 residues long. Written as DNA, the CDR3 is TGTGCCAGTAGTCCGGGTCGGGGGGCGAAATTTGATACGCAGTATTTT. It specifies CASSPGRGAKFDTQYF.